This T cell receptor (beta chain) was found in a study of post-analysis software for immune sequencing data. Looked up from germline, CDR1 is DFQATT and CDR2 is SNEGSKA (reference sequence). V dropped 1 base and J dropped 4 bases, with 13 bases sitting between them. The CDR3 is made up of 14 amino acids. Each TCR beta cDNA library carried unique molecular identifiers. Using its own MiXCR run on the PCR reads, TCRdb lists one record per CDR3 protein. Seen here are under 650,000 distinct CDR3 sequences, about 40% observed once, and the top ten hold roughly 1.7%. Whole-study findings and limits: People with multiple sclerosis had a significantly lower normalized Chao1 diversity than controls did. In patients, TRBV5-6, TRBV5-1 and TRBV20-1 belonged to roughly five TRBV segments found more frequently than in controls. The F measure placed samples prepared in the same batch into strongly shared clusters.

Of note for this clonotype: Its antigen remains unknown.

The source is a girl aged 10-17 years with multiple sclerosis. V is TRBV20-1 and J is TRBJ1-1, with D perhaps TRBD1 (5 bases). Sequenced sample: blood. The CDR3 sequence is CSARVPGPSTEAFF. Written as DNA, the CDR3 is TGCAGTGCTAGAGTACCAGGGCCGAGCACTGAAGCTTTCTTT.